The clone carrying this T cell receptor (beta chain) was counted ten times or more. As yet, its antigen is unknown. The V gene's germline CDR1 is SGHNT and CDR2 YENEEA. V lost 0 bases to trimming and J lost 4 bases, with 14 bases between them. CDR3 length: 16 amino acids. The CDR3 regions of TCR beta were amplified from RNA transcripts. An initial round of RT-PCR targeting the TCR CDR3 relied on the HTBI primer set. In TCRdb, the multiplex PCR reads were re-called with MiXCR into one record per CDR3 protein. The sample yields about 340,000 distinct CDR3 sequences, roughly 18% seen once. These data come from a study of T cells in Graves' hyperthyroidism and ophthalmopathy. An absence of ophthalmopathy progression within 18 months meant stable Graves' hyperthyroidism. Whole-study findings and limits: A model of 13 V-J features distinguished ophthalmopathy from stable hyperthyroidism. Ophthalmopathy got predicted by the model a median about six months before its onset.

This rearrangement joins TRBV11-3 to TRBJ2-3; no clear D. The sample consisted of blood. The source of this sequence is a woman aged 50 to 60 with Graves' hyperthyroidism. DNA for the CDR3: TGTGCCAGCAGCTTAGATGGGCTAGGCCACTCAGATACGCAGTATTTT. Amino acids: CASSLDGLGHSDTQYF.